The next 14 T cell receptor beta chains were all read from a single sample in a study of T cell repertoires in cytomegalovirus infection. Their cognate antigens are unknown. MiXCR was run by TCRdb on the reads, yielding one entry per CDR3 protein. The sample records approximately 910,000 distinct CDR3 sequences, 30% to 40% being singletons. The sequencing here drew on cultured CD8+ T cells from PBMCs, taken from culture after CMV antigen stimulation. The source of these receptors is a human donor in good health (CMV status not recorded). Some clones in this sample may be carry-over from other donors' samples.

This clonotype was counted only a few times. The V and J genes are TRBV2 and TRBJ2-1, with 7 bases fitting TRBD2. Germline V gene lookup returns CDR1 SNHLY and CDR2 FYNNEI. The CDR3 length is 15 residues. Trimming at V came to 3 bases and at J to 1 base, leaving 3 bases not matched to a gene. DNA of the CDR3: TGTGCCAGCAGTGAGGGAGGGACGTCCTACAATGAGCAGTTCTTC. It yields the protein CASSEGGTSYNEQFF.

The rearrangement links TRBV27 to TRBJ1-5; 8 bases align to TRBD1. Losses at the gene ends were 0 bases for V and 7 bases for J; bases not matched to a gene: 5. Germline V lookup: CDR1 MNHEY, CDR2 SMNVEV (reference sequence). This CDR3 has 15 amino acids. The CDR3 reads CASSLSAAGGQPQHF. In nucleotides, the CDR3 is TGTGCCAGCAGTTTATCGGCCGCAGGGGGCCAGCCCCAGCATTTT.

The rearrangement uses TRBV6-2 or TRBV6-3 and TRBJ2-7, with a possible D match to TRBD2 (6 bases). Trimming removed 6 bases at V and 2 bases at J, with 23 bases between. Germline CDR1 reads MNHEY; CDR2 reads SVGEGT. The CDR3 length is 17 residues. CDR3 in amino acids: CASSTPGVGTVPYEQYF. The CDR3 bases are TGTGCCAGCAGCACCCCGGGGGTGGGGACGGTCCCCTACGAGCAGTACTTC.

Concerning this clonotype: With a much larger clone just one base away, this may be a read error. V is TRBV6-6 and J is TRBJ1-3; D may be TRBD1 (6 bases). The germline V gene encodes CDR1 MNHNY and CDR2 SVGAGI (reference sequence). V shed 6 bases and J shed 4 bases, with 16 bases lying between them. This CDR3 is 15 amino acids long. In nucleotides, the CDR3 is TGTGCCAGCAGAACGGACAGTCTCAGGGGAAACACCATATATTTT. The encoded protein is CASRTDSLRGNTIYF.

The chain has TRBV6-2 or TRBV6-3 and TRBJ2-7; D call uncertain. Germline-derived CDR1 and CDR2 are MNHEY and SVGEGT. The CDR3 sequence is 12 residues long. The ends were cut back, 5 bases at V and 5 bases at J, with 10 bases in the middle. This CDR3 reads CASSQDGNEQYV. CDR3 in DNA: TGTGCCAGCAGTCAGGACGGCAACGAGCAGTACGTC.

This clonotype was seen a few times. V gene TRBV27 combines with J gene TRBJ2-5, with D possibly matching TRBD2 (5 bases). V was shortened by 1 base and J by 4 bases, with 7 bases between the two germline ends. This CDR3 is 13 amino acids long. Germline CDR1 reads MNHEY; CDR2 reads SMNVEV (reference sequence). The CDR3 reads CASSLFEGETQYF. The CDR3 DNA sequence: TGTGCCAGCAGTTTATTCGAGGGAGAGACCCAGTACTTC.

A few counts support this clonotype. The J gene is TRBJ2-7, the V gene TRBV27, with TRBD1 as a possible D gene (6 bases). The germline gives CDR1 MNHEY, CDR2 SMNVEV (reference sequence). V was shortened by 2 bases and J by 10 bases, with 15 bases between the two germline ends. This CDR3 spans 13 amino acids. The CDR3 DNA reads as TGTGCCAGCAGTTTAAGTGGGACAACAAGTCAGTACGTC. Its translation is CASSLSGTTSQYV.

Concerning this clonotype itself: A much larger clonotype is one base distant, so this may be a read error. This chain connects TRBV7-6 to TRBJ2-1; 9 nucleotides agree with TRBD2. Germline CDR1 SGHVS, CDR2 FNYEAQ. This CDR3 comprises 18 residues. The CDR3 DNA is TGTGTCAGCAGCTCCGGTGCCGTTGCTAGCGGGGCGGGCAATGAGCAGTTCTTC. Residues: CVSSSGAVASGAGNEQFF.

This clonotype was observed a handful of times. The chain links TRBV20-1 to TRBJ1-2; 7 bases are a match to TRBD1. V was clipped by 0 bases and J by 4 bases; unmatched bases: 17. Germline CDR1 and CDR2: DFQATT and SNEGSKA (reference sequence). CDR3 length: 18 amino acids. The CDR3 protein is CSARDVNRGPPSSYGYTF. The CDR3 nucleotides are TGCAGTGCTAGAGATGTCAACAGGGGCCCCCCCTCCTCCTATGGCTACACCTTC.

This clonotype was counted ten times or more. This chain links TRBV6-6 with TRBJ1-5; D is ambiguous. Per the germline V gene, CDR1 is MNHNY and CDR2 is SVGAGI (reference sequence). V lost 2 bases, J lost 0 bases, and 11 bases lay in between. This CDR3 is built from 16 residues. Written as DNA, the CDR3 is TGTGCCAGCAGTTACACTGACACGTATAGCAATCAGCCCCAGCATTTT. It yields the protein CASSYTDTYSNQPQHF.

This clonotype was observed a few times. The rearrangement links TRBV24-1 to TRBJ1-1; no definite D call. V was pared by 4 bases and J by 3 bases, with 2 bases between. The CDR3 length is 11 residues. The germline V gene encodes CDR1 KGHDR and CDR2 SFDVKD. The CDR3 DNA reads as TGTGCCACCAGTGACCACACTGAAGCTTTCTTT. Protein: CATSDHTEAFF.

The rearrangement links TRBV15 to TRBJ2-4; 12 bases map to TRBD2. The J segment lost 0 bases and the V segment lost 2 bases, leaving 8 bases of the junction unmatched. Per the germline V gene, CDR1 is LNHNV and CDR2 is YYDKDF (reference sequence). This CDR3 has 19 residues. The CDR3 region has the DNA TGTGCCACCAGCAGATTGACTAGCGGGGGCCCGTTAGCCAAAAACATTCAGTACTTC. Its protein product is CATSRLTSGGPLAKNIQYF.

This clonotype was detected many times. The chain employs TRBV5-6 and TRBJ2-1, with D possibly TRBD2 on 6 matching bases. Per the germline V gene, CDR1 is SGHDT and CDR2 is YYEEEE. The V end was cut by 1 base, the J end by 7 bases, with 15 bases between. CDR3 length: 15 amino acids. The CDR3 nucleotides are TGTGCCAGCAGCTTGACGGGGGTCTGGAGGAATGAGCAGTTCTTC. Translating it yields CASSLTGVWRNEQFF.

This chain connects TRBV9 to TRBJ2-2; D possibly corresponds to TRBD1 (6 bases). Trimming took 4 bases from V and 4 from J, leaving 17 bases between them. Germline lookup yields CDR1 SGDLS and CDR2 YYNGEE. CDR3 size: 16 residues. CDR3 nucleotides: TGTGCCAGCAGCCTTCAAGGGGGAGTGAGCACCGGGGAGCTGTTTTTT. This sequence encodes CASSLQGGVSTGELFF.